Listed here are 9 T cell receptor beta chains from one sample, sequenced in a study of blood T cell repertoires in COVID-19. The assay was immunoSEQ multiplex PCR, and TCRdb's table has in-frame clones only and misses some. The table has about 280,000 clones, 85% seen once. Sequencing was carried out using PBMCs or T cells enriched from blood (not recorded which). The receptor set was obtained from a woman aged 45 to 65 who had recovered from COVID-19.

The V call is TRBV7-9, the J call TRBJ2-7, with 11 positions matching TRBD2. CDR1 and CDR2 (germline): SEHNR, FQNEAQ (reference sequence). V trimming: 3 bases; J trimming: 4 bases; junction bases outside the gene matches: 5. The CDR3 runs to 15 residues. CDR3: CASSFVLAGAYEQYF. CDR3 bases: TGTGCCAGCAGCTTTGTACTAGCGGGAGCGTACGAGCAGTACTTC.

This chain joins TRBV6-5 and TRBJ1-4; TRBD1 might be the D (5 bases). Germline V CDR1 and CDR2: MNHEY, SVGAGI. There are 14 residues in the CDR3. Trimming removed 6 bases from V and 8 bases from J, with 16 bases in between. This CDR3 is CASRSVGGGEKLFF. CDR3 DNA sequence: TGTGCCAGCAGAAGTGTCGGGGGTGGGGAAAAACTGTTTTTT.

Concerning this clone: Germline is not matched at one junction end, which may reflect a read error. The J gene is TRBJ1-1, the V gene TRBV2; D is possibly TRBD1 (6 bases). CDR3 length: 15 amino acids. Germline values: CDR1 SNHLY, CDR2 FYNNEI. The chain's CDR3 is CASTNEGVLNAEAFF. The CDR3 nucleotides are TGTGCCAGTACAAATGAGGGGGTGTTGAACGCTGAAGCTTTCTTT.

This clone was detected only a few times. CDR3 loop: CASSPRAEAVLAGYTF. The CDR3 nucleotides are TGTGCCAGCAGCCCCCGGGCCGAAGCGGTGTTGGCGGGCTACACCTTC. The V call is TRBV7-2, the J call TRBJ1-2; D is ambiguous. Trimming cost V 5 bases and J 8 bases, with 24 bases left between them. CDR3 size: 16 residues. The germline gives CDR1 SGHTA, CDR2 FQGNSA.

CDR3 nucleotides: TGTGCCAGCGGAATCGGGGGCTCTGGGGCCAACGTCCTGACTTTC. Its protein product is CASGIGGSGANVLTF. The J gene is TRBJ2-6, the V gene TRBV9; TRBD2 might be the D (6 bases). Deletions cut 7 bases from V and 0 bases from J, with 11 bases between. CDR1 and CDR2 from the germline V gene are SGDLS and YYNGEE. The CDR3 is 15 amino acids.

V is TRBV28 and J is TRBJ1-3; D perhaps matches TRBD1 (5 bases). The CDR3 is 13 residues long. V lost 7 bases and J 0 bases, leaving 7 bases between the germline ends. CDR1 is MDHEN and CDR2 is SYDVKM in the germline V gene. The CDR3 bases are TGTGCCAGCACCGACAGCTCTGGAAACACCATATATTTT. The encoded protein is CASTDSSGNTIYF.

The CDR3 spells CASSPRLNTEAFF. CDR3 nucleotides: TGTGCCAGCTCACCGCGGTTGAACACTGAAGCTTTCTTT. The genes are TRBV18 and TRBJ1-1; no reliable D call. Germline V gene data show CDR1 as KGHSH and CDR2 as LQKENI. V was clipped by 3 bases and J by 0 bases, with 5 bases between them. The CDR3 consists of 13 residues.

This clone was counted only a few times. V and J are TRBV5-6 and TRBJ2-4; no definite D call. CDR1 and CDR2 (germline): SGHDT, YYEEEE. V shed 0 bases and J shed 6 bases, with 4 bases lying between them. The CDR3 extends over 12 amino acids. CDR3 sequence (DNA): TGTGCCAGCAGCTTGGACAGAAACATTCAGTACTTC. Translating it yields CASSLDRNIQYF.

In DNA, the CDR3 is TGTGCCACCAGTGATCTCCGAGGGACAACCGGCACCGGGGAGCTGTTTTTT. Its protein product is CATSDLRGTTGTGELFF. The gene calls are TRBV24-1 and TRBJ2-2, with D perhaps matching TRBD1 (6 bases). CDR1 is KGHDR, CDR2 SFDVKD, per germline. This CDR3 contains 17 residues. Trimming shortened V by 3 bases and J by 4 bases, and 17 bases separated the two germline ends.